Each of the 15 T cell receptor beta chains below was sequenced from the same sample in a study of T cells in Graves' hyperthyroidism and ophthalmopathy. Authors of the study amplified TCR beta CDR3 regions from RNA transcripts. HTBI primers were the set used in a first-round RT-PCR of the TCR CDR3. TCRdb passed the multiplex PCR reads through MiXCR, listing each CDR3 protein once. The data show around 450,000 distinct CDR3 sequences, 15% to 18% seen once. The sequenced material came from blood. The origin of the receptors is a young woman with Graves' hyperthyroidism.

The chain joins TRBV20-1 to TRBJ2-5, with TRBD2 matching 8 bases. The CDR3 extends over 13 amino acids. The V gene end was trimmed by 3 bases and the J gene end by 7 bases; junction bases not matched to a gene: 7. CDR1 is DFQATT and CDR2 is SNEGSKA in the germline V gene (reference sequence). The CDR3, as DNA: TGCAGTGCTAGGAGGGGGGCGGGGGGGACCCAGTACTTC. Residues: CSARRGAGGTQYF.

Concerning this clonotype itself: This clone may be a read error of a much larger clone one base away. The chain combines TRBV7-9 with TRBJ2-7; 7 positions match TRBD2. CDR1 is SEHNR and CDR2 is FQNEAQ in the germline V gene (reference sequence). The CDR3 has 14 amino acids. The CDR3 region has the DNA TGTGCTGTGGCACAGACGGGACTACCCTACGAGCAGTACTTC. Translated, it gives CAVAQTGLPYEQYF.

This clonotype was seen ten or more times. The chain has TRBV5-8 and TRBJ2-1; the match to TRBD1 covers 7 bases. CDR3 length equals 15 residues. Germline CDR1 reads SGHTS; CDR2 reads YDEGEE. Trimming cost V 4 bases and J 3 bases; bases outside gene matches: 7. The CDR3 loop reads CASSPGQAYYNEQFF. In DNA form, the CDR3 reads TGTGCCAGCAGCCCCGGACAGGCTTACTACAATGAGCAGTTCTTC.

This clonotype was seen a few times. The gene calls are TRBV6-1 and TRBJ2-1, with D maybe TRBD1 (6 bases). Per germline, CDR1 MNHNS and CDR2 SASEGT. The CDR3 length is 12 residues. The V and J ends lost 11 bases and 8 bases respectively, with 16 bases between them. CDR3 coding DNA: TGTGCCTCTGAGAGGGGGAGAGATGAGCAGTTCTTC. It specifies CASERGRDEQFF.

Comments on this clonotype: One end of the junction fails to match germline, which may point to a read error. V and J are TRBV7-6 and TRBJ2-5; D remains ambiguous. Germline CDR1 SGHVS, CDR2 FNYEAQ. CDR3 length: 15 amino acids. CDR3 nucleotide sequence: TGTGCCAGCAGCTTGTTCCGTTCCTACCAAGAGATCCAGTACTTC. This sequence encodes CASSLFRSYQEIQYF.

Ten or more counts support this clonotype. The J gene is TRBJ2-1, the V gene TRBV12-3 or TRBV12-4; D is ambiguous. CDR3 size: 15 residues. Trimming pared 6 bases from V and 4 bases from J, leaving 16 bases between. CDR3 in DNA: TGTGCCAGCAGCTATAATGGGTGGGCTTACAATGAGCAGTTCTTC. Translating it yields CASSYNGWAYNEQFF.

This clonotype was observed many times. The chain uses TRBV4-1 and TRBJ1-2; weak D call: TRBD1 (6 bases). The CDR3 is 17 amino acids. Germline CDR1 and CDR2: MGHRA and YSYEKL. Trimming cost V 0 bases and J 1 base, with 15 bases left between them. The CDR3 DNA sequence: TGCGCCAGCAGCCAAGAAGGTGAACAGGGACGTAACTATGGCTACACCTTC. As protein: CASSQEGEQGRNYGYTF.

This clonotype was seen repeatedly, ten times or more. The chain recombines TRBV19 with TRBJ1-1; D is ambiguous. The V end was cut by 3 bases, the J end by 6 bases, with 11 bases between. This CDR3 is 13 amino acids long. The germline gives CDR1 LNHDA, CDR2 SQIVND (reference sequence). The CDR3 loop reads CASSMGEGPEAFF. The CDR3 DNA reads TGTGCCAGTAGTATGGGCGAGGGCCCTGAAGCTTTCTTT.

This clonotype has at least ten counts. The V call is TRBV7-2, the J call TRBJ2-2; either TRBD1 or TRBD2 may fit D (5 bases each). The CDR3 covers 13 residues. V lost 8 bases and J 4 bases, leaving 11 bases between the germline ends. Germline CDR1 is SGHTA and CDR2 is FQGNSA. CDR3 sequence reads: CASLGESTGELFF. The CDR3 DNA reads as TGTGCCAGCCTGGGGGAGAGCACCGGGGAGCTGTTTTTT.

A few counts support this clonotype. The gene calls are TRBV5-8 and TRBJ1-6, with D maybe TRBD1 (5 bases). Looked up from germline, CDR1 is SGHTS and CDR2 is YDEGEE. This CDR3 comprises 13 residues. V lost 10 bases and J 10 bases, leaving 18 bases between the germline ends. The DNA for the CDR3 is TGTGCCGGTACTACAGGTTACCAGTCACCCCTCCACTTT. Protein product: CAGTTGYQSPLHF.

This clonotype was observed a few times. The chain recombines TRBV12-5 with TRBJ2-1; D call uncertain. CDR1 is LGHNT and CDR2 is FRNRAP in the germline V gene. V lost 3 bases, J lost 12 bases, and 9 bases lay in between. CDR3 length equals 11 residues. CDR3 in DNA: TGTGCTAGTGGTTTAGGGCATGCGCAGTTCTTC. Residues: CASGLGHAQFF.

The rearrangement joins TRBV7-2 to TRBJ2-7; a weak D match, TRBD1 (6 bases). The V end was cut by 5 bases, the J end by 5 bases, with 16 bases between. The CDR3 length is 14 residues. Germline V CDR1 and CDR2: SGHTA, FQGNSA. The CDR3 region has the DNA TGTGCCAGCAGCCGAGACAGGCAAACCCACGAGCAGTACTTC. Translating gives CASSRDRQTHEQYF.

The chain couples TRBV19 to TRBJ1-1; D uncertain. The CDR3 totals 13 residues. V was shortened by 1 base and J by 5 bases, with 8 bases between the two germline ends. Germline lookup yields CDR1 LNHDA and CDR2 SQIVND (reference sequence). The CDR3 loop is CASSIGGITEAFF. In DNA, the CDR3 is TGTGCCAGTAGTATAGGCGGGATTACTGAAGCTTTCTTT.

In this sample, this clonotype turned up many times. V is TRBV7-9 and J is TRBJ1-2; D may be TRBD1 (5 bases). V lost 0 bases and J 6 bases, leaving 8 bases between the germline ends. The CDR3 length is 13 residues. Per germline, CDR1 SEHNR and CDR2 FQNEAQ (reference sequence). CDR3 residues: CASSLAGRNGYTF. In DNA form, the CDR3 reads TGTGCCAGCAGCTTAGCGGGGCGAAATGGCTACACCTTC.

This clonotype was seen a few times. A much larger clone differs by one base, so this may be a read error. The chain's CDR3 is CASSEGGASSYERYF. CDR3 nucleotides: TGTGCCAGCAGTGAAGGAGGGGCCTCGTCCTACGAGCGGTACTTC. The chain employs TRBV2 and TRBJ2-7, with D perhaps matching TRBD1 or TRBD2 (5 bases each). The CDR3 totals 15 residues. The germline CDR1 and CDR2 sequences are SNHLY and FYNNEI. The variable domain in full, with the rest retrieved from reference TRBV2 and TRBJ2-7, is EPEVTQTPSHQVTQMGQEVILRCVPISNHLYFYWYRQILGQKVEFLVSFYNNEISEKSEIFDDQFSVERPDGSNFTLKIRSTKLEDSAMYFCASSEGGASSYERYFGPGTRLTVT.